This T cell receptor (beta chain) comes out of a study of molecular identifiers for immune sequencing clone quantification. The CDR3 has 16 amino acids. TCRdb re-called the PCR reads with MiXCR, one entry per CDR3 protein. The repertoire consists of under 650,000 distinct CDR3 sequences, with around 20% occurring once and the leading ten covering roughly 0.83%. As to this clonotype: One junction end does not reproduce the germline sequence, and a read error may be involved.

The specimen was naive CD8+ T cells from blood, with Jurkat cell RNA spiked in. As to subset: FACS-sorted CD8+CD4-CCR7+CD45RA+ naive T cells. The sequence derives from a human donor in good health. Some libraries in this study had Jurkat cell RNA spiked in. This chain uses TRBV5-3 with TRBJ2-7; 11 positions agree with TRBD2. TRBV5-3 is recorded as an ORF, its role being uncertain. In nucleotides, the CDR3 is TGTGCCAGCAGCTTCGAGACTAGCGGGGCCGGCTACGAGCAGTACTTC. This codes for CASSFETSGAGYEQYF.